The 25 T cell receptor beta chains below come from one sample, sequenced in a study of immune evolution from preneoplasia to lung adenocarcinoma. Assay used: immunoSEQ multiplex PCR; TCRdb lists only in-frame clones, some missing. Among about 5,500 clones listed, about two thirds were seen once. Sequencing was performed on FFPE adjacent normal lung tissue. The receptors shown here come from a person aged 80 or older with lung adenocarcinoma.

The chain joins TRBV7-2 to TRBJ1-1, with TRBD1 matching 9 bases. CDR1 is SGHTA, CDR2 FQGNSA, per germline. CDR3 size: 15 residues. J gave up 4 bases and V 0 bases, and 3 bases lay outside the gene matches. In DNA form, the CDR3 reads TGTGCCAGCAGCTTAGCGACAGGGGGGACCACTGAAGCTTTCTTT. Its protein is CASSLATGGTTEAFF.

The chain carries TRBV29-1 and TRBJ1-2, with TRBD1 matching 7 bases. The ends lost 1 base at V and 7 bases at J; junction bases unmatched: 3. Germline lookup yields CDR1 SQVTM and CDR2 ANQGSEA. The CDR3 is 12 amino acids. The CDR3 region has the DNA TGCAGCGTTGAAGGCCAGGGGGGTGGCTACACCTTC. Translated, it gives CSVEGQGGGYTF.

The V gene is TRBV7-2, the J gene TRBJ1-1; tentative D call: TRBD1 (6 bases). The CDR3 length is 13 residues. Germline CDR1 SGHTA, CDR2 FQGNSA. Trimming took off 5 bases at V and 4 bases at J, with 11 bases between the two ends. The CDR3, as DNA: TGTGCCAGCAGCGTTCAGGGGCGCACTGAAGCTTTCTTT. It translates to CASSVQGRTEAFF.

The chain is built from TRBV13 and TRBJ2-5; 7 bases fit TRBD1. The CDR3 consists of 14 residues. Trimming removed 5 bases from V and 1 base from J; junction bases left unmatched: 4. Looked up from germline, CDR1 is PRHDT and CDR2 is FYEKMQ (reference sequence). Here the CDR3 reads CASSVRDSQETQYF. CDR3 DNA: TGTGCCAGCAGCGTCCGGGACAGCCAAGAGACCCAGTACTTC.

CDR3 nucleotides: TGCGCCAGCAGCGCGTCTACCGGGACAGCGTACCAAGAGACCCAGTACTTC. Encoded protein: CASSASTGTAYQETQYF. The chain has TRBV5-1 and TRBJ2-5; 7 nucleotides line up with TRBD1. The ends lost 4 bases at V and 0 bases at J; junction bases unmatched: 12. From germline, CDR1 is SGHRS and CDR2 YFSETQ. The CDR3 contains 17 residues.

V gene TRBV11-3 combines with J gene TRBJ2-7, with D perhaps being TRBD1 or TRBD2 (5 bases each). V was clipped by 3 bases and J by 0 bases, with 6 bases between them. The germline CDR1 and CDR2 sequences are SGHNT and YENEEA. The CDR3 consists of 13 residues. In DNA form, the CDR3 reads TGTGCCAGCAGCTTGGGGGTCTCCTACGAGCAGTACTTC. Translation gives CASSLGVSYEQYF. Based on the CDR3 plus reference TRBV11-3 and TRBJ2-7, the full variable domain is EAGVVQSPRYKIIEKKQPVAFWCNPISGHNTLYWYLQNLGQGPELLIRYENEEAVDDSQLPKDRFSAERLKGVDSTLKIQPAELGDSAVYLCASSLGVSYEQYFGPGTRLTVT.

V usage is TRBV5-4 and J usage is TRBJ2-5; D gene uncertain. The CDR3 extends over 13 amino acids. The V gene lost 4 bases and the J gene lost 5 bases, with 12 bases spanning the gap. In germline, CDR1 is SGHNT, CDR2 YYREEE (reference sequence). Written as DNA, the CDR3 is TGTGCCAGCAGCAAGGTGGTGGGGGAGACCCAGTACTTC. Translated: CASSKVVGETQYF.

The CDR3 DNA follows: TGTGCCAGCAGCTTAGCCGGAATCACGGGCGATGAGCAGTTCTTC. Translating gives CASSLAGITGDEQFF. V and J are TRBV7-9 and TRBJ2-1; D gene uncertain. Germline V gene lookup returns CDR1 SEHNR and CDR2 FQNEAQ (reference sequence). V dropped 0 bases and J dropped 8 bases, with 14 bases sitting between them. This CDR3 spans 15 amino acids.

The J gene is TRBJ2-5, the V gene TRBV15, with TRBD2 identical over 13 bases. The CDR3 runs to 17 residues. With 3 bases clipped from V and 4 bases from J, the junction kept 8 bases outside the gene matches. Germline V gene sequence: CDR1 LNHNV, CDR2 YYDKDF (reference sequence). This CDR3 reads CATSRAFGLAGVETQYF. For the CDR3, the DNA is TGTGCCACCAGCAGGGCCTTCGGACTAGCGGGGGTAGAGACCCAGTACTTC.

The chain is built from TRBV20-1 and TRBJ2-7; D call uncertain. CDR1 is DFQATT and CDR2 is SNEGSKA in the germline V gene (reference sequence). With 7 bases removed from V and 3 bases from J, the gap between germline ends came to 10 bases. The CDR3 runs 11 residues. The CDR3 is CSEKVLYEQYF. Here the CDR3 DNA reads TGCAGTGAGAAGGTACTCTACGAGCAGTACTTC.

This chain uses TRBV30 with TRBJ2-7, with 9 bases fitting TRBD1. The CDR3 contains 13 residues. The V gene end was trimmed by 5 bases and the J gene end by 3 bases; junction bases not matched to a gene: 5. Germline values: CDR1 GTSNPN, CDR2 SVGIG (reference sequence). CDR3 sequence: CAWAGTGIYEQYF. The CDR3 bases are TGTGCCTGGGCCGGGACAGGGATCTACGAGCAGTACTTC.

V gene TRBV6-4 combines with J gene TRBJ1-6; D is unresolved. Germline loops: CDR1 MRHNA, CDR2 SNTAGT. The V and J ends lost 4 bases and 8 bases respectively, with 12 bases between them. The CDR3 runs to 14 residues. CDR3 bases: TGTGCCAGCAGTGGGTCTCACGGGGATTCACCCCTCCACTTT. It encodes CASSGSHGDSPLHF.

The chain has TRBV4-1 and TRBJ1-4; D is undetermined. The CDR3 is made up of 15 amino acids. The germline V gene has CDR1 MGHRA and CDR2 YSYEKL. V was pared by 4 bases and J by 4 bases, with 13 bases between. The CDR3: CASSPLGLGNEKLFF. The CDR3 DNA reads as TGCGCCAGCAGCCCTTTAGGGTTAGGTAATGAAAAACTGTTTTTT.

The CDR3 coding sequence is TGTGCCAGCAGCCCATTAGGGGGTTCAGATACGCAGTATTTT. It yields the protein CASSPLGGSDTQYF. The gene calls are TRBV7-2 and TRBJ2-3; weak D call: TRBD1 (6 bases). Germline values: CDR1 SGHTA, CDR2 FQGNSA. This CDR3 contains 14 residues. Trimming left V 5 bases short and J 4 bases short, with 13 bases between. The whole variable domain, remainder taken from reference TRBV7-2 and TRBJ2-3, is GAGVSQSPSNKVTEKGKDVELRCDPISGHTALYWYRQSLGQGLEFLIYFQGNSAPDKSGLPSDRFSAERTGGSVSTLTIQRTQQEDSAVYLCASSPLGGSDTQYFGPGTRLTVL.

This clone was seen a handful of times. This sequence joins TRBV7-2 and TRBJ1-4; D perhaps matches TRBD1 (6 bases). Germline loops: CDR1 SGHTA, CDR2 FQGNSA. Trimming removed 1 base from V and 7 bases from J, with 10 bases in between. This CDR3 is 14 amino acids long. CDR3 region: CASSLVRGGEKLFF. DNA for the CDR3: TGTGCCAGCAGCTTAGTTAGGGGGGGTGAAAAACTGTTTTTT.

This clone was observed once. V gene TRBV29-1 combines with J gene TRBJ2-2, with D perhaps matching TRBD2 (7 bases). Trimming removed 6 bases at V and 0 bases at J, with 14 bases between. Germline-derived CDR1 and CDR2 are SQVTM and ANQGSEA. This CDR3 is built from 15 residues. CDR3 DNA sequence: TGCAGCGTGGGCCCCGGGGGGCCGAACACCGGGGAGCTGTTTTTT. This codes for CSVGPGGPNTGELFF.

V usage is TRBV6-5 and J usage is TRBJ2-2, with 7 bases that match TRBD1. Germline V lookup: CDR1 MNHEY, CDR2 SVGAGI. The CDR3 length is 15 residues. J gave up 6 bases and V 0 bases, and 4 bases lay outside the gene matches. This CDR3 is CASSYSTGESGELFF. In DNA, the CDR3 is TGTGCCAGCAGTTACTCCACAGGGGAATCCGGGGAGCTGTTTTTT.

V and J are TRBV11-3 and TRBJ2-1; D possibly corresponds to TRBD1 (6 bases). CDR1 is SGHNT, CDR2 YENEEA, per germline. V was shortened by 5 bases and J by 6 bases, with 11 bases between the two germline ends. This CDR3 comprises 13 residues. CDR3 residues: CASSAGQLNEQFF. CDR3 DNA: TGTGCCAGCAGCGCTGGACAGCTCAATGAGCAGTTCTTC.

The V and J genes are TRBV2 and TRBJ1-2; D is unclear. V lost 1 base and J lost 8, with 17 bases in between. Looked up from germline, CDR1 is SNHLY and CDR2 is FYNNEI. The CDR3 has 15 amino acids. Here the CDR3 DNA reads TGTGCCAGCAGTGAAGTGCAGACGGGCTACAAGGGCTACACCTTC. Translated: CASSEVQTGYKGYTF.

The V gene is TRBV5-6, the J gene TRBJ2-5, with D perhaps matching TRBD1 (5 bases). The CDR3 runs 13 residues. The germline CDR1 and CDR2 sequences are SGHDT and YYEEEE. V was pared by 5 bases and J by 5 bases, with 13 bases between. The CDR3 loop is CASRPQGRETQYF. CDR3 nucleotides: TGTGCCAGCAGACCCCAGGGTCGGGAGACCCAGTACTTC.

The V gene is TRBV29-1, the J gene TRBJ2-7; possible D gene TRBD1, 6 bases. CDR3 size: 15 residues. Germline V gene sequence: CDR1 SQVTM, CDR2 ANQGSEA. Deletions cut 1 base from V and 0 bases from J, with 13 bases between. The CDR3 DNA is TGCAGCGTTGAAGGTGTGGACAGAGACTCCTACGAGCAGTACTTC. Protein product: CSVEGVDRDSYEQYF.

This clone has just a few counts. The chain has TRBV30 and TRBJ1-5, with D perhaps matching TRBD1 (6 bases). Trimming cost V 2 bases and J 7 bases, with 12 bases left between them. The CDR3 is 13 residues long. Germline lookup yields CDR1 GTSNPN and CDR2 SVGIG (reference sequence). The CDR3 loop is CAWSYAGGQPQHF. The CDR3, as DNA: TGTGCCTGGAGTTACGCTGGGGGCCAGCCCCAGCATTTT.

The chain couples TRBV7-9 to TRBJ2-1, with D maybe TRBD1 (5 bases). V lost 5 bases and J 0 bases, leaving 14 bases between the germline ends. Looked up from germline, CDR1 is SEHNR and CDR2 is FQNEAQ (reference sequence). This CDR3 contains 16 residues. The CDR3 loop reads CASSRSSGFSYNEQFF. Written as DNA, the CDR3 is TGTGCCAGCAGCCGTTCCTCAGGGTTCTCCTACAATGAGCAGTTCTTC.

This rearrangement joins TRBV15 to TRBJ2-4; 10 bases fit TRBD2. The germline V gene encodes CDR1 LNHNV and CDR2 YYDKDF (reference sequence). The CDR3 runs to 20 residues. V shed 1 base, J shed 0 bases, and the junction held 12 bases outside the gene matches. This CDR3 reads CATSRGLTSGAYLAKNIQYF. CDR3 nucleotide sequence: TGTGCCACCAGCAGAGGATTAACTAGCGGGGCGTATTTAGCCAAAAACATTCAGTACTTC.

The V gene is TRBV7-6, the J gene TRBJ2-6; perhaps TRBD2 as D (6 bases). This CDR3 region has 18 residues. Germline CDR1 and CDR2: SGHVS and FNYEAQ. The V and J ends lost 5 bases and 0 bases respectively, with 17 bases between them. The chain's CDR3 is CASSQGGDSLSGANVLTF. CDR3 coding DNA: TGTGCCAGCAGCCAAGGAGGGGACTCCCTCTCTGGGGCCAACGTCCTGACTTTC. Full variable domain (rest looked up from reference TRBV7-6 and TRBJ2-6): GAGVSQSPRYKVTKRGQDVALRCDPISGHVSLYWYRQALGQGPEFLTYFNYEAQQDKSGLPNDRFSAERPEGSISTLTIQRTEQRDSAMYRCASSQGGDSLSGANVLTFGAGSRLTVL.